These 15 T cell receptor beta chains originate from one sample sequenced in a study of OX40 agonist ivuxolimab in advanced cancers. TCRdb keeps only in-frame clones here, not all; method: immunoSEQ multiplex PCR. The data contain some 67,000 clones, roughly 85% of them singletons. The sample here was CD4+ or CD8+ T cells sorted from blood, taken in a trial of the OX40 agonist ivuxolimab. The receptors shown here come from an adult with an advanced solid tumor such as melanoma, head and neck, liver or kidney cancer.

The V call is TRBV19, the J call TRBJ1-5, with D tentatively TRBD1 (5 bases). V gave up 4 bases and J gave up 7 bases, with 14 bases separating them. CDR1 is LNHDA and CDR2 is SQIVND in the germline V gene (reference sequence). The CDR3 sequence is 14 residues long. In DNA, the CDR3 is TGTGCCAGTAGTACTGGGGGATCAGGCCAGCCCCAGCATTTT. Its translation is CASSTGGSGQPQHF.

This chain joins TRBV29-1 and TRBJ1-1; 12 bases align to TRBD1. Germline V lookup: CDR1 SQVTM, CDR2 ANQGSEA. The V and J ends lost 6 bases and 10 bases, in that order; junction bases with no gene match: 21. This CDR3 has 17 residues. In nucleotides, the CDR3 is TGCAGCGTCTATAAGAACCGTCGGGACAGGGGGCATCTGGGAGCTTTCTTT. As protein: CSVYKNRRDRGHLGAFF. The variable domain in full, completed from reference TRBV29-1 and TRBJ1-1, reads SAVISQKPSRDICQRGTSLTIQCQVDSQVTMMFWYRQQPGQSLTLIATANQGSEATYESGFVIDKFPISRPNLTFSTLTVSNMSPEDSSIYLCSVYKNRRDRGHLGAFFGQGTRLTVV.

The chain is built from TRBV18 and TRBJ1-1; 8 nucleotides agree with TRBD1. The CDR3 sequence is 15 residues long. CDR1 and CDR2 (germline): KGHSH, LQKENI. J gave up 6 bases and V 2 bases, and 8 bases lay outside the gene matches. The CDR3 reads CASSPGPGQGSEAFF. For the CDR3, the DNA is TGTGCCAGCTCACCAGGCCCCGGACAGGGCTCTGAAGCTTTCTTT. The whole variable domain, remainder taken from reference TRBV18 and TRBJ1-1, is NAGVMQNPRHLVRRRGQEARLRCSPMKGHSHVYWYRQLPEEGLKFMVYLQKENIIDESGMPKERFSAEFPKEGPSILRIQQVVRGDSAAYFCASSPGPGQGSEAFFGQGTRLTVV.

This chain uses TRBV7-9 with TRBJ1-2; the D gene is possibly TRBD1 (6 bases). The germline V gene has CDR1 SEHNR and CDR2 FQNEAQ (reference sequence). Trimming removed 0 bases from V and 5 bases from J, with 10 bases in between. The CDR3 is 14 residues long. The CDR3, as DNA: TGTGCCAGCAGCTTAGCCTCCAGGGGTTATGGCTACACCTTC. Protein: CASSLASRGYGYTF.

This chain uses TRBV29-1 with TRBJ2-7; 10 bases align to TRBD1. Germline V gene lookup returns CDR1 SQVTM and CDR2 ANQGSEA. With 3 bases clipped from V and 9 bases from J, the junction kept 11 bases outside the gene matches. This CDR3 is built from 14 residues. CDR3 in amino acids: CSVDRGTGDRGQYF. The CDR3 DNA follows: TGCAGCGTTGATAGGGGGACAGGGGATCGAGGGCAGTACTTC.

The rearrangement joins TRBV2 to TRBJ2-7; D gene uncertain. This CDR3 has 11 residues. V was clipped by 5 bases and J by 2 bases, with 4 bases between them. Germline V gives CDR1 SNHLY, CDR2 FYNNEI. The chain's CDR3 is CASSTTYEQYF. The CDR3 DNA sequence: TGTGCCAGCAGTACTACCTACGAGCAGTACTTC.

This rearrangement joins TRBV7-9 to TRBJ2-5; D is perhaps TRBD2 (6 bases). Germline assignment: CDR1 SEHNR and CDR2 FQNEAQ (reference sequence). V dropped 0 bases and J dropped 2 bases, with 13 bases sitting between them. The CDR3 runs 16 residues. The DNA for the CDR3 is TGTGCCAGCAGCTTAGCGGGTGCGGGGAGGCAAGAGACCCAGTACTTC. As protein: CASSLAGAGRQETQYF.

This sequence joins TRBV29-1 and TRBJ2-5; D could derive from TRBD1 or TRBD2 (6 bases each). Germline CDR1 reads SQVTM; CDR2 reads ANQGSEA. Between the trimmed V and J ends, which lost 5 bases and 5 bases, there was a span of 12 bases. CDR3 length: 12 amino acids. The CDR3 loop is CSVSTGGETQYF. In DNA form, the CDR3 reads TGCAGCGTTTCGACAGGAGGGGAGACCCAGTACTTC. The full variable domain, its missing parts supplied by reference TRBV29-1 and TRBJ2-5, is SAVISQKPSRDICQRGTSLTIQCQVDSQVTMMFWYRQQPGQSLTLIATANQGSEATYESGFVIDKFPISRPNLTFSTLTVSNMSPEDSSIYLCSVSTGGETQYFGPGTRLLVL.

This chain links TRBV5-1 with TRBJ2-3; a weak D match, TRBD1 (6 bases). V gave up 4 bases and J gave up 2 bases, with 8 bases separating them. The V gene's germline CDR1 is SGHRS and CDR2 YFSETQ. This CDR3 has 13 amino acids. CDR3 sequence: CASSEGVTDTQYF. The CDR3 DNA is TGCGCCAGCAGCGAGGGGGTCACAGATACGCAGTATTTT.

The chain joins TRBV27 to TRBJ2-7; perhaps TRBD2 as D (6 bases). Germline-derived CDR1 and CDR2 are MNHEY and SMNVEV (reference sequence). The ends were cut back, 3 bases at V and 1 base at J, with 19 bases in the middle. The CDR3 extends over 17 amino acids. DNA for the CDR3: TGTGCCAGCAGTTTGTCAATCCCCGGGGGTGGATCCTACGAGCAGTACTTC. Amino acids: CASSLSIPGGGSYEQYF.

The rearrangement links TRBV19 to TRBJ1-4; 9 bases agree with TRBD1. V shed 4 bases, J shed 7 bases, and the junction held 7 bases outside the gene matches. The CDR3 sequence is 15 residues long. The germline V gene encodes CDR1 LNHDA and CDR2 SQIVND (reference sequence). The DNA for the CDR3 is TGTGCCAGTAGTAAGCCGGGACAGGGACGTGAAAAACTGTTTTTT. Amino acid sequence: CASSKPGQGREKLFF.

The J gene is TRBJ1-2, the V gene TRBV30; D ambiguous. CDR3 size: 11 residues. Germline values: CDR1 GTSNPN, CDR2 SVGIG (reference sequence). V lost 1 base, J lost 3 bases, and 3 bases lay in between. CDR3 loop: CAWSDYYGYTF. CDR3 in DNA: TGTGCCTGGAGTGATTACTATGGCTACACCTTC.

The chain carries TRBV5-1 and TRBJ2-7; 9 bases map to TRBD1. The trim removed 2 bases at V and 9 bases at J, leaving 15 bases unmatched. This CDR3 has 16 residues. Germline CDR1 SGHRS, CDR2 YFSETQ. CDR3 in amino acids: CASSFRGQGEVFGQYF. As DNA, the CDR3 is TGCGCCAGCAGCTTCCGGGGACAGGGTGAGGTCTTCGGGCAGTACTTC.

The genes are TRBV5-1 and TRBJ2-3; 12 bases map to TRBD2. The germline V gene encodes CDR1 SGHRS and CDR2 YFSETQ. This CDR3 contains 15 residues. Trimming at V came to 4 bases and at J to 6 bases, leaving 6 bases not matched to a gene. CDR3 loop: CASSPSSGGVDTQYF. The DNA of the CDR3 is TGCGCCAGCAGCCCCTCTAGCGGGGGGGTGGATACGCAGTATTTT.

The gene calls are TRBV2 and TRBJ2-2; 9 nucleotides align to TRBD1. Trimming removed 5 bases from V and 4 bases from J; junction bases left unmatched: 5. The CDR3 is 15 residues long. From germline, CDR1 is SNHLY and CDR2 FYNNEI. This chain's CDR3 is CASSMGQGSTGELFF. The DNA for the CDR3 is TGTGCCAGCAGTATGGGACAGGGAAGCACCGGGGAGCTGTTTTTT.